What follows is one TCR beta chain and its context. Clones were sequenced by immunoSEQ multiplex PCR, and TCRdb holds only the in-frame ones, with some missing. Of 150,000 to 200,000 clones listed, over 75% are singletons. The data belong to a study of blood T cell repertoires in COVID-19. Germline values: CDR1 SEHNR, CDR2 FQNEAQ (reference sequence). CDR3 length equals 14 residues. V dropped 4 bases and J dropped 0 bases, with 10 bases sitting between them. The receptor comes from a man aged 45-65 years with acute or convalescent COVID-19. The sample consisted of peripheral blood. This rearrangement joins TRBV7-9 to TRBJ2-7; the D gene is possibly TRBD1 (7 bases). The CDR3 reads CASSSGGTSYEQYF. DNA for the CDR3: TGTGCCAGCAGCTCAGGGGGGACCTCCTACGAGCAGTACTTC.